The next 29 T cell receptor beta chains were all read from a single sample in a study of T cell responses to AZD1222 COVID-19 vaccine. TCRdb's copy holds only in-frame clones and misses some; the assay was immunoSEQ multiplex PCR. Seen here are around 130,000 clones, around 90% observed once, and the top ten hold under 3.5%. Sample: peripheral blood, taken on day 0 of AZD1222 vaccination. All receptors come from an adult in good health.

The CDR3 DNA reads TGCGCCAGCCGGCAACAGGGCAATGGCTACACCTTC. This codes for CASRQQGNGYTF. V usage is TRBV10-1 and J usage is TRBJ1-2, with a weak D call TRBD1 (6 bases). The CDR3 loop spans 12 amino acids. The germline V and J ends were trimmed by 8 bases and 6 bases, with 13 bases remaining between them. CDR1 is WNHNN and CDR2 is SYGVQD in the germline V gene (reference sequence).

CDR3 region: CASSLPGQGAYEQYF. CDR3 nucleotide sequence: TGCGCCAGCAGTCTCCCGGGACAGGGGGCCTACGAGCAGTACTTC. The rearrangement uses TRBV23-1 and TRBJ2-7, with 11 bases identical to TRBD1. TRBV23-1 has ORF status, its function being uncertain. V shed 4 bases, J shed 2 bases, and the junction held 4 bases outside the gene matches. CDR3 length equals 15 residues.

The chain joins TRBV12-3 or TRBV12-4 to TRBJ1-1; no definite D call. The germline V and J ends were trimmed by 3 bases and 5 bases, with 4 bases remaining between them. CDR3 length: 11 residues. Here the CDR3 reads CASSLGTEAFF. CDR3 coding DNA: TGTGCCAGCAGTTTGGGGACTGAAGCTTTCTTT.

The chain carries TRBV5-4 and TRBJ2-7; TRBD1 aligns across 7 bases. Germline CDR1 is SGHNT and CDR2 is YYREEE (reference sequence). CDR3 size: 14 residues. The junction had 5 bases not matched to a gene; V was cut back by 0 bases and J by 5 bases. The CDR3 nucleotides are TGTGCCAGCAGCTTGGGACAGGGTGTCAACGAGCAGTACTTC. Protein: CASSLGQGVNEQYF.

The chain has TRBV14 and TRBJ2-5; 15 bases are a match to TRBD2. Germline V lookup: CDR1 SGHDN, CDR2 FVKESK. The CDR3 contains 18 residues. V trimming: 0 bases; J trimming: 4 bases; junction bases outside the gene matches: 6. The DNA of the CDR3 is TGTGCCAGCAGCCAAGATTGGGGACTAGCGGGAGGAGGAGAGACCCAGTACTTC. Protein sequence: CASSQDWGLAGGGETQYF.

This clone was recorded only once. This chain connects TRBV20-1 to TRBJ1-2; 7 bases fit TRBD1. Germline CDR1 DFQATT, CDR2 SNEGSKA (reference sequence). The J segment lost 6 bases and the V segment lost 4 bases, leaving 2 bases of the junction unmatched. This CDR3 region has 11 residues. The CDR3 DNA reads as TGCAGTGCTACGACAGGGAATGGCTACACCTTC. This codes for CSATTGNGYTF.

The CDR3 reads CASSGTLVGTYEQYF. CDR3 nucleotides: TGTGCCAGCAGCGGGACTTTAGTAGGAACCTACGAGCAGTACTTC. The chain has TRBV2 and TRBJ2-7; possibly TRBD2 for D (6 bases). The CDR3 has 15 residues. The V gene's germline CDR1 is SNHLY and CDR2 FYNNEI. The V end was cut by 6 bases, the J end by 2 bases, with 17 bases between.

The chain links TRBV2 to TRBJ1-2, with D perhaps TRBD1 (5 bases). Germline loops: CDR1 SNHLY, CDR2 FYNNEI. V was trimmed by 6 bases and J by 5 bases, leaving 19 bases between them. This CDR3 has 15 amino acids. The chain's CDR3 is CASSPPGRSIYGYTF. The CDR3 DNA reads TGTGCCAGCAGCCCCCCGGGACGGAGTATATATGGCTACACCTTC.

The CDR3 coding sequence is TGTGCCTGGAGTCTCGACTCTCCGGGCGAGCAGTACTTC. It translates to CAWSLDSPGEQYF. The gene calls are TRBV30 and TRBJ2-7; D gene uncertain. The CDR3 covers 13 residues. V lost 2 bases to trimming and J lost 6 bases, with 14 bases between them. In germline, CDR1 is GTSNPN, CDR2 SVGIG (reference sequence).

V is TRBV3-1 (or the pseudogene TRBV3-2) and J is TRBJ1-1; D gene unclear. Germline CDR1 and CDR2: LGHDT and YNNKEL (reference sequence). This CDR3 has 14 residues. With 5 bases removed from V and 9 bases from J, the gap between germline ends came to 19 bases. The CDR3: CASSSPSLGYKAFF. Written as DNA, the CDR3 is TGTGCCAGCAGCTCACCGTCCCTAGGCTACAAAGCTTTCTTT.

The rearrangement uses TRBV7-7 and TRBJ2-1, with unresolved D. Looked up from germline, CDR1 is SSHAT and CDR2 is FNYEAQ (reference sequence). V lost 5 bases, J lost 6 bases, and 14 bases lay in between. The CDR3 runs 14 residues. CDR3 sequence: CASSPFPAVNEQFF. The CDR3 DNA follows: TGTGCCAGCAGCCCCTTTCCTGCAGTCAATGAGCAGTTCTTC.

CDR3: CASSVVGEGQGQGYTF. The CDR3 bases are TGTGCCAGCAGCGTAGTAGGGGAAGGACAGGGTCAGGGCTACACCTTC. The V call is TRBV9, the J call TRBJ1-2; TRBD1 aligns across 8 bases. Losses at the gene ends were 0 bases for V and 8 bases for J; bases not matched to a gene: 12. Germline V gene sequence: CDR1 SGDLS, CDR2 YYNGEE. This CDR3 has 16 amino acids.

The chain combines TRBV7-6 with TRBJ2-1; D gene uncertain. V dropped 3 bases and J dropped 5 bases, with 11 bases sitting between them. CDR1 and CDR2 (germline): SGHVS, FNYEAQ. This CDR3 is built from 14 residues. The CDR3 DNA reads TGTGCCAGCAGCTTTGGCCTGCCGGACAATGAGCAGTTCTTC. This codes for CASSFGLPDNEQFF.

The V and J genes are TRBV4-2 and TRBJ2-1, with D possibly being TRBD2 (6 bases). V lost 4 bases and J lost 3, with 16 bases in between. The CDR3 has 16 residues. The V gene's germline CDR1 is LGHNA and CDR2 YNFKEQ. The CDR3 region is CASSPKGDSYYNEQFF. The CDR3 DNA reads as TGTGCCAGCAGCCCGAAAGGGGACTCTTACTACAATGAGCAGTTCTTC.

The V call is TRBV9, the J call TRBJ1-4; unclear D gene. CDR3 length equals 15 residues. The V end was cut by 0 bases, the J end by 8 bases, with 14 bases between. Germline CDR1 is SGDLS and CDR2 is YYNGEE. The DNA for the CDR3 is TGTGCCAGCAGCGTAGAAGGTGGGTTGGAGGAAAAACTGTTTTTT. This sequence encodes CASSVEGGLEEKLFF. The full variable domain, rest sourced from reference TRBV9 and TRBJ1-4, is DSGVTQTPKHLITATGQRVTLRCSPRSGDLSVYWYQQSLDQGLQFLIQYYNGEERAKGNILERFSAQQFPDLHSELNLSSLELGDSALYFCASSVEGGLEEKLFFGSGTQLSVL.

The rearrangement links TRBV9 to TRBJ1-1; no clear D. This CDR3 contains 12 residues. Trimming took 2 bases from V and 11 from J, leaving 13 bases between them. The germline CDR1 and CDR2 sequences are SGDLS and YYNGEE. In DNA form, the CDR3 reads TGTGCCAGCAGCGTTGACCGTGGGGAGGCTTTCTTT. This gives the protein CASSVDRGEAFF.

By frequency in the sample, this clone is medium-sized (0.01 to 0.1%). This chain links TRBV4-1 with TRBJ2-5; 7 nucleotides line up with TRBD1. Germline CDR1 is MGHRA and CDR2 is YSYEKL. The length of the CDR3 is 16 residues. V trimming: 3 bases; J trimming: 5 bases; junction bases outside the gene matches: 12. The CDR3 nucleotides read TGCGCCAGCAGCCATGCTGTGACAGGGAAGGGGGAGACCCAGTACTTC. Translation gives CASSHAVTGKGETQYF.

The chain uses TRBV3-1 (or the pseudogene TRBV3-2) and TRBJ1-6; D is ambiguous. Trimming stripped 3 bases from V and 7 bases from J, with 10 bases between. In germline, CDR1 is LGHDT, CDR2 YNNKEL (reference sequence). The CDR3 runs 14 residues. The CDR3: CASSHLGGNSPLHF. The CDR3 bases are TGTGCCAGCAGCCACCTAGGCGGGAATTCACCCCTCCACTTT.

This chain joins TRBV2 and TRBJ1-3; unclear D gene. Germline V gene lookup returns CDR1 SNHLY and CDR2 FYNNEI. The germline V and J ends were trimmed by 7 bases and 0 bases, with 10 bases remaining between them. The CDR3 spans 14 residues. The CDR3: CASKEEFSGNTIYF. The DNA for the CDR3 is TGTGCCAGCAAGGAGGAGTTCTCTGGAAACACCATATATTTT.

The chain carries TRBV7-3 and TRBJ2-3; D perhaps matches TRBD2 (6 bases). This CDR3 region has 15 residues. V lost 2 bases and J lost 2, with 11 bases in between. Germline CDR1 is SGHTA and CDR2 is FQGTGA. This chain's CDR3 is CASSLGVADTDTQYF. CDR3 nucleotides: TGTGCCAGCAGCTTAGGGGTAGCGGACACAGATACGCAGTATTTT.

J is TRBJ2-1 and V is TRBV11-3; a weak D match, TRBD2 (5 bases). Germline CDR1 SGHNT, CDR2 YENEEA. Deletions cut 6 bases from V and 8 bases from J, with 11 bases between. This CDR3 has 12 residues. CDR3 protein: CASSSYSDEQFF. In DNA, the CDR3 is TGTGCCAGCAGTTCTTATAGCGATGAGCAGTTCTTC.

The chain links TRBV4-3 to TRBJ2-3, with D maybe TRBD2 (6 bases). The CDR3 spans 15 residues. V gave up 4 bases and J gave up 2 bases, with 13 bases separating them. Germline V gene lookup returns CDR1 LGHNA and CDR2 YSLEER. The CDR3 nucleotides are TGCGCCAGCAGCCCGGGAGTAGGACTCACAGATACGCAGTATTTT. Residues: CASSPGVGLTDTQYF.

The V call is TRBV18, the J call TRBJ1-2; D unclear. Germline V CDR1 and CDR2: KGHSH, LQKENI. The CDR3 is 16 residues long. Trimming cost V 3 bases and J 0 bases, with 14 bases left between them. Here the CDR3 DNA reads TGTGCCAGCTCACCCACCTCAGCCCATACTAACTATGGCTACACCTTC. As protein: CASSPTSAHTNYGYTF.

J is TRBJ1-2 and V is TRBV19, with D possibly matching TRBD1 (5 bases). CDR3 size: 16 residues. Trimming took off 3 bases at V and 5 bases at J, with 19 bases between the two ends. Germline CDR1 and CDR2: LNHDA and SQIVND (reference sequence). DNA for the CDR3: TGTGCCAGTAGTATGAAGGGACCGAACCTCCATTATGGCTACACCTTC. Translated: CASSMKGPNLHYGYTF.

The chain has TRBV7-6 and TRBJ2-5; 7 bases are shared with TRBD2. The CDR3 covers 16 residues. The germline gives CDR1 SGHVS, CDR2 FNYEAQ. V lost 1 base to trimming and J lost 2 bases; unmatched junction nucleotides: 7. The CDR3 region has the DNA TGTGCCAGCAGCTTAGGGGTTAGCGGGTATCAAGAGACCCAGTACTTC. Amino acid sequence: CASSLGVSGYQETQYF.

CDR3 loop: CASSLLGRIDAFF. CDR3 nucleotides: TGTGCCAGCAGCTTACTCGGCAGGATCGACGCTTTCTTT. This rearrangement joins TRBV7-8 to TRBJ1-1; D gene unclear. The V gene's germline CDR1 is SGHVS and CDR2 FQNEAQ. The CDR3 has 13 residues. V gave up 2 bases and J gave up 11 bases, with 15 bases separating them.

The rearrangement links TRBV5-4 to TRBJ1-2; D not certain. V was trimmed by 3 bases and J by 4 bases, leaving 7 bases between them. Germline CDR1 and CDR2: SGHNT and YYREEE (reference sequence). The CDR3 extends over 12 amino acids. CDR3 in DNA: TGTGCCAGCAGCTCCGTGGGCTATGGCTACACCTTC. This encodes CASSSVGYGYTF.

The V gene is TRBV5-1, the J gene TRBJ2-7, with TRBD2 matching over 14 bases. The germline CDR1 and CDR2 sequences are SGHRS and YFSETQ. Germline trimming cut 4 bases from V and 0 bases from J; bases unmatched to any gene: 12. There are 19 residues in the CDR3. CDR3 in DNA: TGCGCCAGCAGCAGGACCGGGACTAGCGGGAGAGGGGACTCCTACGAGCAGTACTTC. It yields the protein CASSRTGTSGRGDSYEQYF.

V is TRBV12-3 or TRBV12-4 and J is TRBJ1-2, with 7 bases matching TRBD1. J was trimmed by 10 bases and V by 4 bases; bases with no gene match: 9. The CDR3 consists of 13 residues. The CDR3 region is CASSWTGNSNYTF. The CDR3 bases are TGTGCCAGCAGTTGGACAGGAAATTCCAACTACACCTTC.